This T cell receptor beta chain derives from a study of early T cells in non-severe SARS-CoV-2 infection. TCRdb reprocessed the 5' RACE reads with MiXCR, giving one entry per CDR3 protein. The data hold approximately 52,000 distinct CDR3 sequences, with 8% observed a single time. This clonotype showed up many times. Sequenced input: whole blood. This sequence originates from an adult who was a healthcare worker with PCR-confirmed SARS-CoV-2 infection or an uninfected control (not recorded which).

CDR3 loop: CASSPPGGKIGEQYF. The CDR3 DNA is TGTGCCAGCAGCCCCCCAGGAGGGAAGATTGGCGAGCAGTACTTC. This chain joins TRBV7-6 and TRBJ2-7; a weak D match, TRBD2 (6 bases). This CDR3 comprises 15 residues. With 5 bases removed from V and 6 bases from J, the gap between germline ends came to 20 bases. CDR1 SGHVS and CDR2 FNYEAQ come from the germline V gene. Variable domain in full (rest from reference TRBV7-6 and TRBJ2-7): GAGVSQSPRYKVTKRGQDVALRCDPISGHVSLYWYRQALGQGPEFLTYFNYEAQQDKSGLPNDRFSAERPEGSISTLTIQRTEQRDSAMYRCASSPPGGKIGEQYFGPGTRLTVT.